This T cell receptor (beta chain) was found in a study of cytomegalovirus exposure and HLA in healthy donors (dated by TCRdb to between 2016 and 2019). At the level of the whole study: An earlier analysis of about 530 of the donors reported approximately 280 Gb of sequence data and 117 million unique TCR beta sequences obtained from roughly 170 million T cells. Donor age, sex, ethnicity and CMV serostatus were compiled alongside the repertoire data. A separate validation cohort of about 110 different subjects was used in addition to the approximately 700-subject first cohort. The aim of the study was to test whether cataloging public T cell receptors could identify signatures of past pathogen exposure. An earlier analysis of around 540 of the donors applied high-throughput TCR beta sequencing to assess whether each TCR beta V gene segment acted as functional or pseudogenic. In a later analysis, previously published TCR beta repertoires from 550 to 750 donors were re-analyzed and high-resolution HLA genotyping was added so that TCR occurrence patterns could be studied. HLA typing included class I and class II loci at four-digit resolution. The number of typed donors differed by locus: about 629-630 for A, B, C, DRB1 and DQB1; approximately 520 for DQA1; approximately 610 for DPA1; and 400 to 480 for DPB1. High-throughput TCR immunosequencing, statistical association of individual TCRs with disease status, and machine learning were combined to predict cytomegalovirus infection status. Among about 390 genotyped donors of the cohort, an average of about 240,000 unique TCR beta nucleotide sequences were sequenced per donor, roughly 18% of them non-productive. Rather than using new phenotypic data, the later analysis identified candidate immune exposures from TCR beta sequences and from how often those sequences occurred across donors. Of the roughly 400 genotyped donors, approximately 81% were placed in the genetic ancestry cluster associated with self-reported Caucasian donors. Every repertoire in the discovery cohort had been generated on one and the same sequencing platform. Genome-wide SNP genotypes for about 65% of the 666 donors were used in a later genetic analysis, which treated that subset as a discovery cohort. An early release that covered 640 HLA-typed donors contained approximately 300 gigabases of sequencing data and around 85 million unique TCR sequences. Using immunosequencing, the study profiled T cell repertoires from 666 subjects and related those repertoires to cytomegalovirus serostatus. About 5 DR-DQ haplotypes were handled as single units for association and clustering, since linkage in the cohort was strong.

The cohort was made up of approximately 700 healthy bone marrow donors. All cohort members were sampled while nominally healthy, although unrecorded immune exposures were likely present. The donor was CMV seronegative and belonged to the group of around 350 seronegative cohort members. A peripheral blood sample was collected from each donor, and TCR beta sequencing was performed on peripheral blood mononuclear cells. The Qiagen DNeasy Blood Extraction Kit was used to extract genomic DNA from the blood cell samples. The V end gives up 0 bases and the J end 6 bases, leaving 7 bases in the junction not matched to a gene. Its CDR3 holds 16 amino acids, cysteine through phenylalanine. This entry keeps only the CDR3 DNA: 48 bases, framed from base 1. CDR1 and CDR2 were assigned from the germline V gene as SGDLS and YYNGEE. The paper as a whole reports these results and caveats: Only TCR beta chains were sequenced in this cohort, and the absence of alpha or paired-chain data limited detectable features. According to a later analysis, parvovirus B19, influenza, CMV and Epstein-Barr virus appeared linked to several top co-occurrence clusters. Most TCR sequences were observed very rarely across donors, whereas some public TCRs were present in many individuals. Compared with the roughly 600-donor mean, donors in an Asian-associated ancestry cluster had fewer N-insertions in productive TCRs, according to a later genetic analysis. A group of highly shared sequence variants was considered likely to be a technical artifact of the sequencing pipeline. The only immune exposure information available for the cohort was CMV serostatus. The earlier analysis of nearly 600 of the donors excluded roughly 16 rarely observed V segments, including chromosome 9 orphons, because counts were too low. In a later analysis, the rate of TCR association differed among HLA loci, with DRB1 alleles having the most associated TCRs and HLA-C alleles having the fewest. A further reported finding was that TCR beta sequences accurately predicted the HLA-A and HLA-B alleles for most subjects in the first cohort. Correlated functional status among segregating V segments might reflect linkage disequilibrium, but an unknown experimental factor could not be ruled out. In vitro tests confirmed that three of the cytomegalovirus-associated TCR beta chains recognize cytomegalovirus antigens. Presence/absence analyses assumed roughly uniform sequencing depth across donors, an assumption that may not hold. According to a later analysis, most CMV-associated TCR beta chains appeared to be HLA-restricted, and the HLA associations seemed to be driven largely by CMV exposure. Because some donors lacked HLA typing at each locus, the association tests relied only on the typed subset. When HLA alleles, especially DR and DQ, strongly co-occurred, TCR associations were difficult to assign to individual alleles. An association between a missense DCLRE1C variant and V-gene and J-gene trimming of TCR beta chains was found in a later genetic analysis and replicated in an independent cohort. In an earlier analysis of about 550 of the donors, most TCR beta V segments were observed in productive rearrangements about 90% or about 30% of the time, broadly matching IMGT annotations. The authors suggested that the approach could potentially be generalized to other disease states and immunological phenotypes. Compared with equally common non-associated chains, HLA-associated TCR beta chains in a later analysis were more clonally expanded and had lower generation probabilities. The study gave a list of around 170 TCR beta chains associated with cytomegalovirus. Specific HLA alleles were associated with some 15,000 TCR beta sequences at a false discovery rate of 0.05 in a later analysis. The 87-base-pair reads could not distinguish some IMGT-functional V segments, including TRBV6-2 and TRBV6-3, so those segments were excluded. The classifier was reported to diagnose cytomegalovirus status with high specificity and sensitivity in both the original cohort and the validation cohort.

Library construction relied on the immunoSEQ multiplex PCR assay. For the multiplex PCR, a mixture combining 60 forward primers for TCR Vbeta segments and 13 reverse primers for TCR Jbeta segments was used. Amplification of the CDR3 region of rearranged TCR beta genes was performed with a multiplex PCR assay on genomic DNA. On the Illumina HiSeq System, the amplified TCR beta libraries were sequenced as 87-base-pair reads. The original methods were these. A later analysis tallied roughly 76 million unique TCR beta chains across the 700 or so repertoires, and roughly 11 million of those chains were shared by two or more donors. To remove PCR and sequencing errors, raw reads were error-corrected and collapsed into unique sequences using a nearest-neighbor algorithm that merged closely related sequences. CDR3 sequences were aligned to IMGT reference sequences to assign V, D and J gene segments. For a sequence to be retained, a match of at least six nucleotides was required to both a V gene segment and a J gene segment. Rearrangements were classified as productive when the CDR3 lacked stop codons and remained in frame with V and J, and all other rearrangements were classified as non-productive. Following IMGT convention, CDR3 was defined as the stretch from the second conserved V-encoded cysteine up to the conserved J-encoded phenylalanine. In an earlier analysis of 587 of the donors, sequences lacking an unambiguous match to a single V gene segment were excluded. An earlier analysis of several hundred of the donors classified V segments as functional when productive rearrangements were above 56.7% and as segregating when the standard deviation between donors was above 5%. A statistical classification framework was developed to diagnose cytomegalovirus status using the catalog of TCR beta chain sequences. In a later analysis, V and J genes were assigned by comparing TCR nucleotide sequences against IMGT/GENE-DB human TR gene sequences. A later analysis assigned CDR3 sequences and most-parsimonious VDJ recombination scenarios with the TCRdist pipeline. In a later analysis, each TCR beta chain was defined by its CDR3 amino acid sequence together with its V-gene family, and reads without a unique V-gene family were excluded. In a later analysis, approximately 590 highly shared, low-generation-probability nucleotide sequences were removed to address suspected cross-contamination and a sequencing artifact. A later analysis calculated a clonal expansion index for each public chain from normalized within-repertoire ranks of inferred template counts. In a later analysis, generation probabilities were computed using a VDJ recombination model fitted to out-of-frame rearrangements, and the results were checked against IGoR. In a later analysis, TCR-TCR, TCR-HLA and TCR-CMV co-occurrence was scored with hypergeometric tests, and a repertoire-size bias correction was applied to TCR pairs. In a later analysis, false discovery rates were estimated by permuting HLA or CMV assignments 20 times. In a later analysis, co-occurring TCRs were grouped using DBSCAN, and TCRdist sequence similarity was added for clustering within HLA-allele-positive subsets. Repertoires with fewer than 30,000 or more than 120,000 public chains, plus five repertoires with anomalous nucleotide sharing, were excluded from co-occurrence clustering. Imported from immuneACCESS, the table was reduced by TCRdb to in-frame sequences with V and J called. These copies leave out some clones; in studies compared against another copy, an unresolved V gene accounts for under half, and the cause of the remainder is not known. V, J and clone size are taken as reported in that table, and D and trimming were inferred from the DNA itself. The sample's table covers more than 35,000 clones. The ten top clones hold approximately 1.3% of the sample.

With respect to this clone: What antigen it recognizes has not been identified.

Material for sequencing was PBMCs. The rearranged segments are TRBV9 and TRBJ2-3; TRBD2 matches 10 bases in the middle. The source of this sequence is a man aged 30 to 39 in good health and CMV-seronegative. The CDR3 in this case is CASSVALAGGRDTQYF. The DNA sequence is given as TGTGCCAGCAGCGTAGCATTAGCGGGAGGACGGGATACGCAGTATTTT.